What follows describes a single TCR beta chain. The antigen remains undetermined. Clones were sequenced by immunoSEQ multiplex PCR, and TCRdb holds only the in-frame ones, with some missing. The table records about 200,000 clones, almost 95% of them present only once. The sample belongs to a study of T cell responses to AZD1222 COVID-19 vaccine. CDR3 length: 13 amino acids. Germline V CDR1 and CDR2: SGHVS, FQNEAQ. Trimming removed 5 bases from V and 3 bases from J, with 10 bases in between. Study-level results: Elevations in Spike-specific TCR breadth and depth followed administration of two AZD1222 doses.

Material: peripheral blood, obtained on day 0 of AZD1222 vaccination. J is TRBJ1-1 and V is TRBV7-8; no definite D call. The clonotype was recovered from an adult in good health. The CDR3 loop reads CASSPQIDTEAFF. In DNA, the CDR3 is TGTGCCAGCAGCCCCCAAATCGACACTGAAGCTTTCTTT.